Each of the 21 T cell receptor beta chains below was sequenced from the same sample in a study of T cell repertoires in cytomegalovirus infection. MiXCR, applied by TCRdb to the reads, yields one record per CDR3 protein. The top ten hold about 69% of the sample, which has about 63,000 distinct CDR3 sequences, roughly 21% seen once. These TCRs' antigens remain unknown. Sequenced material: CD8+ T cells from cultured PBMCs, taken from culture after CMV antigen stimulation. All receptors derive from a human donor in good health (CMV status not recorded). Some clones in this sample may be carry-over from other donors' samples.

By sample fraction, this clonotype is large (0.1 to 1%). The chain links TRBV4-3 to TRBJ1-1, with a tentative D call TRBD1 (6 bases). The CDR3 sequence is 12 residues long. Per germline, CDR1 LGHNA and CDR2 YSLEER. Trimming stripped 0 bases from V and 8 bases from J, with 7 bases between. CDR3 loop: CASSQETGEAFF. The CDR3 DNA sequence: TGCGCCAGCAGCCAAGAGACAGGCGAAGCTTTCTTT.

This clonotype was seen a few times. This chain joins TRBV19 and TRBJ2-2, with D possibly TRBD1 on 6 matching bases. CDR1 and CDR2 from the germline V gene are LNHDA and SQIVND (reference sequence). V was cut by 5 bases and J by 7 bases, with 23 bases left in between. This CDR3 is built from 17 residues. CDR3 nucleotides: TGTGCCAGTAGTCCGCGACCAGGGGCGCGAAGAGACGGGGAGCTGTTTTTT. Protein product: CASSPRPGARRDGELFF.

The chain links TRBV7-8 to TRBJ1-1; D call uncertain. The CDR3 covers 14 residues. Trimming pared 5 bases from V and 0 bases from J, leaving 10 bases between. The germline V gene encodes CDR1 SGHVS and CDR2 FQNEAQ. CDR3 region: CASSHGRMNTEAFF. Here the CDR3 DNA reads TGTGCCAGCAGCCACGGACGGATGAACACTGAAGCTTTCTTT.

This clonotype has only a few counts. The chain has TRBV7-9 and TRBJ1-1; D is ambiguous. Germline lookup yields CDR1 SEHNR and CDR2 FQNEAQ (reference sequence). This CDR3 has 14 amino acids. V was cut by 2 bases and J by 5 bases, with 12 bases left in between. The CDR3 nucleotides are TGTGCCAGCAGCTTAAAGTCTGCTTTGACTGAAGCTTTCTTT. Translating it yields CASSLKSALTEAFF.

The CDR3 coding sequence is TGCAGTGCTAGAGATGCCGTCAGGAGTGAAGAGACCCAGTACTTC. Its translation: CSARDAVRSEETQYF. V and J are TRBV20-1 and TRBJ2-5, with D hard to call. The CDR3 covers 15 residues. Looked up from germline, CDR1 is DFQATT and CDR2 is SNEGSKA (reference sequence). V lost 0 bases, J lost 3 bases, and 14 bases lay in between.

The rearrangement links TRBV7-9 to TRBJ1-3, with D unclear. Trimming stripped 4 bases from V and 10 bases from J, with 11 bases between. The CDR3 sequence is 12 residues long. Germline CDR1 and CDR2: SEHNR and FQNEAQ (reference sequence). CDR3 sequence (DNA): TGTGCCAGCAGCTCACCGCTAAAAACCATATATTTT. Protein product: CASSSPLKTIYF.

The chain combines TRBV4-2 with TRBJ2-1; the match to TRBD2 covers 7 bases. There are 15 residues in the CDR3. Trimming took 0 bases from V and 12 from J; bases not matched to a gene: 11. CDR1 LGHNA and CDR2 YNFKEQ come from the germline V gene. The CDR3 coding sequence is TGTGCCAGCAGCCAAGAAGTGGGGGGGGTTTTCGGGCAGTTCTTC. Protein sequence: CASSQEVGGVFGQFF.

The V and J genes are TRBV7-8 and TRBJ2-7, with no clear D. Trimming took 5 bases from V and 0 from J, leaving 11 bases between them. The CDR3 has 14 amino acids. Germline loops: CDR1 SGHVS, CDR2 FQNEAQ. The CDR3 nucleotides read TGTGCCAGCAGCCCTAGACCTAGCTCCTACGAGCAGTACTTC. Translating gives CASSPRPSSYEQYF.

This clonotype has ten or more counts. This rearrangement joins TRBV4-3 to TRBJ2-2, with 12 bases identical to TRBD2. The CDR3 covers 18 residues. Unmatched junction bases numbered 5, after V lost 0 bases and J lost 3 bases. The germline CDR1 and CDR2 sequences are LGHNA and YSLEER. The CDR3 sequence: CASSQDLAGGPDTGELFF. The CDR3 nucleotides read TGCGCCAGCAGCCAAGATCTAGCGGGGGGGCCAGACACCGGGGAGCTGTTTTTT.

This chain uses TRBV19 with TRBJ2-2, with D unresolved. The CDR3 has 15 amino acids. The V end was cut by 6 bases, the J end by 0 bases, with 11 bases between. Germline CDR1 is LNHDA and CDR2 is SQIVND (reference sequence). CDR3 DNA sequence: TGTGCCAGTAGAATCGGCACCGCGAACACCGGGGAGCTGTTTTTT. Protein: CASRIGTANTGELFF. The entire variable domain, with the rest obtained from reference TRBV19 and TRBJ2-2, is as follows: DGGITQSPKYLFRKEGQNVTLSCEQNLNHDAMYWYRQDPGQGLRLIYYSQIVNDFQKGDIAEGYSVSREKKESFPLTVTSAQKNPTAFYLCASRIGTANTGELFFGEGSRLTVL.

The CDR3 region has the DNA TGTGCCATCGGTCTATCACTAGTAGACTACGAGCAGTACTTC. Protein product: CAIGLSLVDYEQYF. This sequence joins TRBV10-3 and TRBJ2-7; weak D call: TRBD2 (5 bases). V was clipped by 8 bases and J by 3 bases, with 17 bases between them. This CDR3 contains 14 residues. Germline CDR1 is ENHRY and CDR2 is SYGVKD.

This chain uses TRBV27 with TRBJ1-1; maybe TRBD1 (5 bases). The CDR3 extends over 14 amino acids. Between the trimmed V and J ends, which lost 3 bases and 4 bases, there was a span of 12 bases. Germline V lookup: CDR1 MNHEY, CDR2 SMNVEV (reference sequence). CDR3 loop: CASSFNPGTTEAFF. DNA for the CDR3: TGTGCCAGCAGTTTCAATCCGGGGACCACTGAAGCTTTCTTT.

In its sample, this clonotype was seen a few times. The gene calls are TRBV15 and TRBJ2-5; tentative D call: TRBD2 (6 bases). Germline V gene data show CDR1 as LNHNV and CDR2 as YYDKDF (reference sequence). This CDR3 is built from 17 residues. V shed 2 bases and J shed 5 bases, with 21 bases lying between them. The CDR3 region is CATSRWGLGGDSETQYF. CDR3 in DNA: TGTGCCACCAGCAGATGGGGACTGGGGGGTGATTCGGAGACCCAGTACTTC.

V usage is TRBV6-6 and J usage is TRBJ1-2; D ambiguous. This CDR3 spans 15 amino acids. The V gene lost 5 bases and the J gene lost 4 bases, with 17 bases spanning the gap. Germline values: CDR1 MNHNY, CDR2 SVGAGI (reference sequence). Here the CDR3 reads CASSREAMVGYGYTF. The CDR3 DNA sequence: TGTGCCAGCAGTCGAGAAGCGATGGTCGGCTATGGCTACACCTTC.

This rearrangement joins TRBV11-1 to TRBJ2-1; D unclear. Trimming took 5 bases from V and 9 from J, leaving 17 bases between them. Per germline, CDR1 SGHAT and CDR2 FQDESV (reference sequence). There are 14 residues in the CDR3. Written as DNA, the CDR3 is TGTGCCAGCAGCATTACTTCTGGGCACCCTGAGCAGTTCTTC. Translation gives CASSITSGHPEQFF.

The rearrangement uses TRBV12-3 or TRBV12-4 and TRBJ2-5, with D unresolved. CDR3 length: 12 amino acids. The V gene lost 5 bases and the J gene lost 3 bases, with 7 bases spanning the gap. CDR3 DNA sequence: TGTGCCAGCAGTCTGGCCGAAGAGACCCAGTACTTC. Encoded protein: CASSLAEETQYF.

This clonotype rates as large (0.1 to 1%). The J gene is TRBJ1-2, the V gene TRBV28; 9 nucleotides line up with TRBD1. Losses at the gene ends were 4 bases for V and 8 bases for J; bases not matched to a gene: 8. This CDR3 has 14 amino acids. Germline lookup yields CDR1 MDHEN and CDR2 SYDVKM. The CDR3 DNA reads TGTGCCAGCAGTTCCTTGACAGGGGGAGAGGGCTACACCTTC. This encodes CASSSLTGGEGYTF.

The V call is TRBV5-1, the J call TRBJ1-2; no reliable D call. The V gene lost 0 bases and the J gene lost 0 bases, with 9 bases spanning the gap. Germline V gene data show CDR1 as SGHRS and CDR2 as YFSETQ. The CDR3 is made up of 15 amino acids. CDR3 region: CASSLEAAANYGYTF. CDR3 bases: TGCGCCAGCAGCTTGGAGGCAGCAGCTAACTATGGCTACACCTTC.

This clonotype was observed a handful of times. The genes are TRBV12-3 or TRBV12-4 and TRBJ1-2; D call uncertain. This CDR3 is 19 amino acids long. The V end was cut by 2 bases, the J end by 0 bases, with 22 bases between. In DNA form, the CDR3 reads TGTGCCAGCAGTTTAAGTGCACTCGGTGCCCTATTAGCTAACTATGGCTACACCTTC. Protein sequence: CASSLSALGALLANYGYTF.

The J gene is TRBJ1-1, the V gene TRBV7-9; D unresolved. The V end was cut by 5 bases, the J end by 6 bases, with 19 bases between. The CDR3 sequence is 15 residues long. Germline CDR1 reads SEHNR; CDR2 reads FQNEAQ (reference sequence). CDR3 DNA: TGTGCCAGCAGCGTGCCCCAAAGGGTTCTGGCTGAAGCTTTCTTT. Its translation is CASSVPQRVLAEAFF.

The genes are TRBV27 and TRBJ1-6, with no clear D. From germline, CDR1 is MNHEY and CDR2 SMNVEV (reference sequence). The CDR3 runs to 14 residues. V shed 2 bases and J shed 4 bases, with 6 bases lying between them. Written as DNA, the CDR3 is TGTGCCAGCAGTTTAGTTGAATATAATTCACCCCTCCACTTT. Translating gives CASSLVEYNSPLHF.